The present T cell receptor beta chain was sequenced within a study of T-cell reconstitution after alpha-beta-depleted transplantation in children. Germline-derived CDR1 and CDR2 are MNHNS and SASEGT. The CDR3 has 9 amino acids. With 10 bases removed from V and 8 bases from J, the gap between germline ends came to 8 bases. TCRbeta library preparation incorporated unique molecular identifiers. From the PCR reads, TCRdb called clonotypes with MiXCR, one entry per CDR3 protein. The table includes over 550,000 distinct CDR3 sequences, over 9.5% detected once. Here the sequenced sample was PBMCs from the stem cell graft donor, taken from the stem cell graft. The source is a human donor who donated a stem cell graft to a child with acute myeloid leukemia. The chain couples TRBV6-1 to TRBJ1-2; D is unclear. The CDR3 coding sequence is TGTGCCATCCACGACGGCTACACCTTC. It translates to CAIHDGYTF.